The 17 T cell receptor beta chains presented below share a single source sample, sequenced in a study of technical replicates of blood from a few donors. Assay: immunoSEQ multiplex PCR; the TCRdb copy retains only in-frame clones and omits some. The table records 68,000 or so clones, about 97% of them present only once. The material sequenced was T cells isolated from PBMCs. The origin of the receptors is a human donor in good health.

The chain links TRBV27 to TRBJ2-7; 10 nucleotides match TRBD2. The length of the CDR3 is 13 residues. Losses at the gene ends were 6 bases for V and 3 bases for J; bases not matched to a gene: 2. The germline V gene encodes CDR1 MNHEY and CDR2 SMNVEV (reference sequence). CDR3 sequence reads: CASRGLANYEQYF. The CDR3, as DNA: TGTGCCAGCAGGGGACTAGCGAACTACGAGCAGTACTTC.

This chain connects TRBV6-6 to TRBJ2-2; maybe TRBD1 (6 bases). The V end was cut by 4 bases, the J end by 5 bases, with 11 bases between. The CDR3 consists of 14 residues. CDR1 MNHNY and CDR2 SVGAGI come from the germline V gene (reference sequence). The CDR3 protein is CASSSTGVTGELFF. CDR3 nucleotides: TGTGCCAGCAGTTCGACAGGTGTGACCGGGGAGCTGTTTTTT.

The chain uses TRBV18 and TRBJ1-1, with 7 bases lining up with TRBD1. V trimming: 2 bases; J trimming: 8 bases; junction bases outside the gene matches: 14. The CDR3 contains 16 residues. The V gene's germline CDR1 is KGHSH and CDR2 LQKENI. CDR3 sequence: CASSPMNYRGPGEAFF. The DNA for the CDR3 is TGTGCCAGCTCACCAATGAACTATAGGGGGCCAGGAGAAGCTTTCTTT.

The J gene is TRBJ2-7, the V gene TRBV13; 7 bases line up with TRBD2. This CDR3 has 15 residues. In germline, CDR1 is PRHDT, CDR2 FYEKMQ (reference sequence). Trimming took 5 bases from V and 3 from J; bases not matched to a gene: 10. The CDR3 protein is CASSQRGGSFYEQYF. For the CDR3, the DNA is TGTGCCAGCAGCCAGCGGGGAGGAAGCTTCTACGAGCAGTACTTC.

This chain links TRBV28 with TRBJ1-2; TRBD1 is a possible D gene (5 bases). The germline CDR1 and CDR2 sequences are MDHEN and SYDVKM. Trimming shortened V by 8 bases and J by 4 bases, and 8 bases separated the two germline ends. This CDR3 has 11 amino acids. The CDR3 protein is CASGTGYGYTF. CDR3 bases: TGTGCCAGCGGGACTGGCTATGGCTACACCTTC.

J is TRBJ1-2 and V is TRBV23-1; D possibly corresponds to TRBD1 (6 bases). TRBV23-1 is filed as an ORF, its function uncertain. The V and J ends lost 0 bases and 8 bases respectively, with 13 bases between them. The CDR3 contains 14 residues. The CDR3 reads CASSQSRGGRGYTF. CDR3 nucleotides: TGCGCCAGCAGTCAATCCCGAGGGGGAAGAGGCTACACCTTC.

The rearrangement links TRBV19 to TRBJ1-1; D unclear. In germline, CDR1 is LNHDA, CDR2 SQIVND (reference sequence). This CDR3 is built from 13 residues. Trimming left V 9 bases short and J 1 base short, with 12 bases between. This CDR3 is CASVYNTNTEAFF. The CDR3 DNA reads TGTGCCAGCGTTTATAACACGAACACTGAAGCTTTCTTT.

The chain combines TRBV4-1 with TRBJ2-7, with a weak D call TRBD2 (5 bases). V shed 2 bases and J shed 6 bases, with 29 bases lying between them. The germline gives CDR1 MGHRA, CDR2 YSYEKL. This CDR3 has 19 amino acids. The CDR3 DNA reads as TGCGCCAGCAGCCAACAGCAACTTAAGGAAGGTCCGGGGTTGGCCGAGCAGTACTTC. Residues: CASSQQQLKEGPGLAEQYF.

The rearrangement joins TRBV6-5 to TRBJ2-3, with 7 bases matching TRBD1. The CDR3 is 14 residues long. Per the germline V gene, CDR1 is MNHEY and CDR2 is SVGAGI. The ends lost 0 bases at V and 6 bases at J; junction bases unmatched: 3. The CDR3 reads CASSYSKGADTQYF. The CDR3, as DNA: TGTGCCAGCAGTTACTCGAAGGGGGCCGATACGCAGTATTTT.

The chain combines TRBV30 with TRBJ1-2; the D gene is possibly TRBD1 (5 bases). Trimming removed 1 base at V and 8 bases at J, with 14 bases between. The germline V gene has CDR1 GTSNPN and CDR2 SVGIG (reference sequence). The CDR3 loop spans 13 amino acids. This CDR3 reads CAWSAREGNGYTF. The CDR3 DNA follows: TGTGCCTGGAGTGCCAGGGAAGGGAACGGCTACACCTTC.

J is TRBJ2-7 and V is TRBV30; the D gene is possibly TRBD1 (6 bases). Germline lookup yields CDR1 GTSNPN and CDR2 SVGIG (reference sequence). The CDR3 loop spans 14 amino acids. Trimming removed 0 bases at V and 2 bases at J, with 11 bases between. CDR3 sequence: CAWSVGAGAYEQYF. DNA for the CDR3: TGTGCCTGGAGTGTAGGGGCAGGGGCCTACGAGCAGTACTTC.

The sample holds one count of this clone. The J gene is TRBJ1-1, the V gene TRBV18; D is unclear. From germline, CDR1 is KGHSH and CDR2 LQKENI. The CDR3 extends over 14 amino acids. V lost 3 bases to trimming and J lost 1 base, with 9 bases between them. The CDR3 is CASSPRTGNTEAFF. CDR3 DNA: TGTGCCAGCTCACCTCGCACGGGGAACACTGAAGCTTTCTTT.

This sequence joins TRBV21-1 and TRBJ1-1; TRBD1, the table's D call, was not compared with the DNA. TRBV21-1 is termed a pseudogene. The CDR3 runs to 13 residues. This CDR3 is CAGRTGGLSEAFF. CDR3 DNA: TGTGCCGGCCGGACAGGGGGATTATCTGAAGCTTTCTTT.

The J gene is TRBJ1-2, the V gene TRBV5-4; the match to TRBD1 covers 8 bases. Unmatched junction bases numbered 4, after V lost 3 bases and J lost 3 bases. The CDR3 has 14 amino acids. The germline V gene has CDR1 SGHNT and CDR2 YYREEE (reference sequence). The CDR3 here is CASSWKQGDYGYTF. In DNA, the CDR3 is TGTGCCAGCAGCTGGAAACAGGGGGACTATGGCTACACCTTC.

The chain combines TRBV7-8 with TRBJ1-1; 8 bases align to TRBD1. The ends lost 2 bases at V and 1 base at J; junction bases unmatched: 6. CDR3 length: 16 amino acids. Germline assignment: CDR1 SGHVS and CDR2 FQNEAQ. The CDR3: CASSLWSGGRNTEAFF. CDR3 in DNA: TGTGCCAGCAGCTTATGGTCAGGGGGCAGGAACACTGAAGCTTTCTTT.

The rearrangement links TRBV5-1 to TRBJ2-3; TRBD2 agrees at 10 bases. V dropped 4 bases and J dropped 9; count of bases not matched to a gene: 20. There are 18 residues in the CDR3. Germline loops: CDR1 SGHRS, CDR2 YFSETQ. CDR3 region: CASSPGGSSGSIWITQYF. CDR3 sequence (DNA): TGCGCCAGCAGCCCTGGAGGGTCTAGCGGGAGCATCTGGATCACGCAGTATTTT.

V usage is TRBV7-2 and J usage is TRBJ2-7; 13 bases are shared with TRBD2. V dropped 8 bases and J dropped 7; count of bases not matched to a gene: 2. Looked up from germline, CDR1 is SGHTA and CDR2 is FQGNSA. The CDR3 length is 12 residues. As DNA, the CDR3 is TGTGCCAGCGGACTAGCGGGAGCAGAGCAGTACTTC. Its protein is CASGLAGAEQYF.